This TCR beta chain emerged from a study of early T cells in non-severe SARS-CoV-2 infection. Individually, cDNA molecules had unique molecular identifiers attached to them. TCRdb reprocessed the 5' RACE reads with MiXCR, giving one entry per CDR3 protein. The sample has 80,000 to 95,000 distinct CDR3 sequences, roughly 15% seen once. This clonotype occurred many times. J gave up 1 base and V 6 bases, and 5 bases lay outside the gene matches. CDR1 and CDR2 (germline): SNHLY, FYNNEI. The CDR3 is 16 amino acids. The source material was whole blood, sampled at baseline. This TCR came from an adult who was a healthcare worker with PCR-confirmed SARS-CoV-2 infection or an uninfected control (not recorded which). The chain is built from TRBV2 and TRBJ2-2, with 10 bases aligning to TRBD2. The CDR3 sequence: CASRGLAEQNTGELFF. Written as DNA, the CDR3 is TGTGCCAGCAGAGGACTAGCGGAACAGAACACCGGGGAGCTGTTTTTT.